Listed here are 21 T cell receptor beta chains from one sample, sequenced in a study of T cells in localized non-small cell lung cancer. Libraries were prepared by immunoSEQ multiplex PCR; TCRdb keeps only in-frame clonotypes and omits some of them. The sample shows around 6,700 clones, about 47% of them seen only once. This specimen was lung tumor tissue, taken before any cancer treatment. These TCRs come from a man between 40 and 70 years old with stage III lung adenocarcinoma.

This chain links TRBV6-8 with TRBJ2-7; a weak D match, TRBD2 (6 bases). Germline V lookup: CDR1 MNHGY, CDR2 SAAAGT. CDR3 length equals 13 residues. V lost 2 bases and J 2 bases, leaving 7 bases between the germline ends. In DNA, the CDR3 is TGTGCCAGCAGTTACGGGGGGACCTACGAGCAGTACTTC. It is translated as CASSYGGTYEQYF.

V usage is TRBV19 and J usage is TRBJ2-3; D gene ambiguous. The CDR3 contains 14 residues. V gave up 5 bases and J gave up 4 bases, with 13 bases separating them. From germline, CDR1 is LNHDA and CDR2 SQIVND (reference sequence). CDR3 in DNA: TGTGCCAGTAGTCCCAAGGGCTTAGCAGATACGCAGTATTTT. Residues: CASSPKGLADTQYF.

This clone was seen a few times. V usage is TRBV30 and J usage is TRBJ2-7; 10 bases match TRBD1. Germline CDR1 and CDR2: GTSNPN and SVGIG (reference sequence). Trimming removed 1 base from V and 3 bases from J; junction bases left unmatched: 6. CDR3 length equals 15 residues. The CDR3 DNA reads as TGTGCCTGGAGTGGTAAGGGACAGGGGCACTACGAGCAGTACTTC. The encoded protein is CAWSGKGQGHYEQYF.

This clone appeared a few times. The V and J genes are TRBV4-1 and TRBJ2-7; 13 bases align to TRBD2. Germline CDR1 and CDR2: MGHRA and YSYEKL. The V gene end was trimmed by 4 bases and the J gene end by 5 bases; junction bases not matched to a gene: 11. CDR3 length: 17 residues. This CDR3 reads CASSPTRTSGSSNEQYF. The CDR3 DNA sequence: TGCGCCAGCAGCCCTACGCGGACTAGCGGGAGTAGCAACGAGCAGTACTTC.

The chain joins TRBV5-1 to TRBJ2-3; D call uncertain. The germline CDR1 and CDR2 sequences are SGHRS and YFSETQ. V lost 3 bases to trimming and J lost 0 bases, with 14 bases between them. CDR3 length equals 16 residues. CDR3 region: CASSYLGLSSTDTQYF. The CDR3 DNA reads as TGCGCCAGCAGCTATCTTGGGTTATCTAGCACAGATACGCAGTATTTT.

This clone has ten or more counts. The chain couples TRBV11-3 to TRBJ2-7; 9 bases match TRBD2. Trimming took 4 bases from V and 2 from J; bases not matched to a gene: 9. Germline values: CDR1 SGHNT, CDR2 YENEEA. This CDR3 has 16 residues. CDR3 sequence: CASSYDFSGGAYEQYF. CDR3 nucleotide sequence: TGTGCCAGCAGCTACGACTTTAGCGGGGGAGCCTACGAGCAGTACTTC.

The V call is TRBV5-1, the J call TRBJ1-1; 9 nucleotides match TRBD1. J gave up 3 bases and V 4 bases, and 7 bases lay outside the gene matches. This CDR3 is built from 15 residues. Germline V lookup: CDR1 SGHRS, CDR2 YFSETQ. The CDR3 loop is CASSPRTGEDTEAFF. CDR3 coding DNA: TGCGCCAGCAGCCCGCGGACAGGGGAGGACACTGAAGCTTTCTTT.

By sample share, this clone is medium-sized. The chain uses TRBV6-8 and TRBJ1-2; D uncertain. The germline gives CDR1 MNHGY, CDR2 SAAAGT. This CDR3 has 13 amino acids. V lost 5 bases and J 4 bases, leaving 11 bases between the germline ends. CDR3 protein: CASSEWGVYGYTF. In nucleotides, the CDR3 is TGTGCCAGCAGTGAGTGGGGAGTCTATGGCTACACCTTC.

V gene TRBV11-3 combines with J gene TRBJ1-6; no clear D gene. The V gene lost 0 bases and the J gene lost 8 bases, with 8 bases spanning the gap. The CDR3 is made up of 14 amino acids. The germline V gene encodes CDR1 SGHNT and CDR2 YENEEA. The CDR3 nucleotides read TGTGCCAGCAGCTTAGAGGTGGACGATTCACCCCTCCACTTT. This translates into CASSLEVDDSPLHF.

This clone was observed a few times. The chain joins TRBV18 to TRBJ2-1; possibly TRBD1 for D (5 bases). V lost 5 bases and J 9 bases, leaving 11 bases between the germline ends. Germline CDR1 reads KGHSH; CDR2 reads LQKENI. The CDR3 totals 12 residues. This CDR3 is CASSTGQGEQFF. The CDR3 nucleotides read TGTGCCAGCTCAACAGGACAAGGTGAGCAGTTCTTC.

The chain employs TRBV12-5 and TRBJ1-1; D is perhaps TRBD1 (6 bases). Per germline, CDR1 LGHNT and CDR2 FRNRAP. V was trimmed by 6 bases and J by 3 bases, leaving 17 bases between them. This CDR3 has 15 amino acids. For the CDR3, the DNA is TGTGCTAGTGGCTCCTTCCAGGGGAGGGACACTGAAGCTTTCTTT. Encoded protein: CASGSFQGRDTEAFF.

By share, this clone ranks as medium-sized. The J gene is TRBJ1-2, the V gene TRBV6-8, with 8 nucleotides matching TRBD1. V shed 6 bases, J shed 4 bases, and the junction held 4 bases outside the gene matches. Germline V gene sequence: CDR1 MNHGY, CDR2 SAAAGT. The CDR3 contains 13 residues. Here the CDR3 DNA reads TGTGCCAGCAGACGACAGGGGAGCTATGGCTACACCTTC. Translated: CASRRQGSYGYTF.

The rearrangement links TRBV28 to TRBJ1-2, with D tentatively TRBD1 (5 bases). There are 12 residues in the CDR3. Trimming removed 8 bases from V and 4 bases from J, with 11 bases in between. CDR1 and CDR2 (germline): MDHEN, SYDVKM. This chain's CDR3 is CASQGRSYGYTF. The CDR3 nucleotides are TGTGCCAGCCAGGGCAGGAGCTATGGCTACACCTTC.

This clone was detected a few times. The CDR3 here is CASSFKGAGTEAFF. The DNA for the CDR3 is TGTGCCAGCAGCTTTAAGGGGGCCGGCACTGAAGCTTTCTTT. The rearrangement uses TRBV11-3 and TRBJ1-1; 7 nucleotides line up with TRBD1. The germline V gene encodes CDR1 SGHNT and CDR2 YENEEA. V was pared by 3 bases and J by 4 bases, with 5 bases of the junction left unmatched. This CDR3 has 14 residues. The entire variable domain, with the rest obtained from reference TRBV11-3 and TRBJ1-1, is as follows: EAGVVQSPRYKIIEKKQPVAFWCNPISGHNTLYWYLQNLGQGPELLIRYENEEAVDDSQLPKDRFSAERLKGVDSTLKIQPAELGDSAVYLCASSFKGAGTEAFFGQGTRLTVV.

To note about this clone: The DNA is omitted, as the CDR3 cannot be located on it reliably, and the CDR3 follows TCRdb's listing. The rearrangement links TRBV6-8 to TRBJ1-2; the table calls TRBD1, which could not be checked here. In germline, CDR1 is MNHGY, CDR2 SAAAGT. From its first to its last residue, the CDR3 has 16 amino acids. The CDR3 protein is CASSSSDRTRGYGYTF.

CDR3: CASSVSRGPAFF. The CDR3 coding sequence is TGTGCCAGCAGCGTATCGAGGGGTCCAGCTTTCTTT. The rearrangement links TRBV9 to TRBJ1-1, with a tentative D call TRBD1 (5 bases). The germline V and J ends were trimmed by 1 base and 10 bases, with 11 bases remaining between them. This CDR3 region has 12 residues. CDR1 is SGDLS and CDR2 is YYNGEE in the germline V gene.

The sample holds a few counts of this clone. The gene calls are TRBV6-8 and TRBJ2-2; 11 bases are shared with TRBD2. The V segment lost 2 bases and the J segment 1 base; nucleotides outside the gene matches: 6. There are 18 residues in the CDR3. Germline loops: CDR1 MNHGY, CDR2 SAAAGT. DNA for the CDR3: TGTGCCAGCAGTTACGGCCCGGGACTAGCGGTGAACACCGGGGAGCTGTTTTTT. Protein: CASSYGPGLAVNTGELFF.

The sample holds one count of this clone. The J gene is TRBJ2-3, the V gene TRBV30, with 8 bases matching TRBD1. Trimming took 3 bases from V and 4 from J; bases not matched to a gene: 6. The CDR3 has 14 residues. From germline, CDR1 is GTSNPN and CDR2 SVGIG (reference sequence). CDR3 bases: TGTGCCTGGAGCCTTGGACAGGGACCAGATACGCAGTATTTT. Translated, it gives CAWSLGQGPDTQYF.

The table lists this clone with a count of one. The CDR3 DNA sequence: TGTGCCTGGAACGGACAGTCAAATGAAAAACTGTTTTTT. The encoded protein is CAWNGQSNEKLFF. This chain links TRBV30 with TRBJ1-4; D may be TRBD1 (6 bases). This CDR3 region has 13 residues. CDR1 and CDR2 from the germline V gene are GTSNPN and SVGIG (reference sequence). Trimming removed 4 bases from V and 5 bases from J, with 11 bases in between.

The genes are TRBV11-3 and TRBJ1-3; D is unclear. The CDR3 contains 16 residues. Trimming removed 3 bases from V and 3 bases from J, with 15 bases in between. Germline lookup yields CDR1 SGHNT and CDR2 YENEEA. The CDR3 sequence is CASSLGGNDIGNTIYF. The CDR3 nucleotides read TGTGCCAGCAGCTTGGGAGGGAACGATATTGGAAACACCATATATTTT.

The chain employs TRBV10-1 and TRBJ2-7; TRBD2 agrees at 8 bases. The CDR3 runs to 15 residues. After removal of 3 bases from V and 0 bases from J, the junction contained 4 bases not matched to a gene. The germline V gene has CDR1 WNHNN and CDR2 SYGVQD (reference sequence). CDR3 loop: CASSETSGLSYEQYF. CDR3 DNA sequence: TGCGCCAGCAGTGAAACTAGCGGCCTCTCCTACGAGCAGTACTTC.